Detailed here is one T cell receptor (beta chain). Its antigen is unknown. No base-level quality is on record; no much larger clone is a single base apart. The data were taken from a study of blood T cells in healthy people across ages (dated by TCRdb to the mid-2010s). Describing the broader study: Template switching captured roughly one uniquely barcoded TCR beta cDNA molecule per two T cells in model experiments. Donors of different ages were randomly distributed across sequencing lanes to avoid experimental bias. The study analyzed two additional independent replicas of 1 million unique cDNA reads from the same blood draw for two donors, one aged 18 to 30 and one aged 80 or older. Donors were grouped into four age groups: young (average roughly 17 years), middle-aged (39), aged (approximately 58) and long-lived (less than 85). Age-related changes in TCR beta repertoire diversity were measured in the study by deep sequencing normalized with unique cDNA molecular identifiers. Results the study describes overall, beyond this receptor: As age increased, observed TCR beta diversity per million T cells dropped in a roughly linear way, and a significant reduction was already evident by age approximately 40. Because the CMV infection status of the donors was unknown, age-related changes in expanded clonotypes may potentially have been confounded. Observed TCR beta diversity correlated strongly with the percentage of naive T cells measured by flow cytometry. Compared with the aged group, more naive CD4+ T cells, fewer expanded clones and increased TCR diversity were shown by the long-lived group, suggesting age selection. Bulk unsorted PBMC profiling prevented conclusive comparison of naive and antigen-experienced compartments. Estimates of total diversity from one million sequenced T cells were regarded as lower bounds and underestimates.

The donors were some 39 Caucasian individuals from Russia, aged roughly 6 to 90 years, who were systemically healthy. Each donor gave about 10 milliliters of peripheral blood, drawn into EDTA-treated Vacutainer tubes. Ficoll-Paque density-gradient centrifugation was used to isolate PBMCs, with at least 6 million obtained per sample. Trizol reagent was used to extract total RNA from the PBMCs, yielding at least 6 micrograms per sample. For every donor, flow cytometry on a PBMC aliquot measured the percentage of naive CD45RAhigh/CD27high T cells. Library construction relied on 5' RACE. Sequencing was performed on an Illumina HiSeq 2500. A second PCR of about 6 to 11 cycles was performed with a sample-barcoded 5' primer and a J-beta primer mix. A unique molecular identifier was introduced onto each TCR beta cDNA molecule by a template-switch 5' adaptor carrying 12 random nucleotides. At least 2.5 million CDR3-containing paired-end reads were obtained from each sample. The Mint cDNA synthesis kit, primed by a TRBC-specific oligonucleotide, was used to synthesize first-strand cDNA from all RNA. Following uracil-DNA glycosylase treatment, a first 18-cycle PCR with universal primers M1SS and BC2_uni_R was performed on all cDNA. As for how the authors treated the data: Normalization of each sample was performed by random selection of 1 million high-quality reads, each carrying a distinct molecular identifier. Instead of being binned into consensus sequences, reads that shared molecular identifiers were thrown out. MiTCR, run with a Q25 quality threshold and the strictest error-elimination algorithm, handled CDR3 identification, clonotype clustering and error correction. A nonparametric unseen species model using Euler transformation provided a lower-bound estimate of total TCR beta diversity. TCRdb trimmed the raw reads at Q25, called clones with MiXCR and kept productive beta chains. Identical CDR3 proteins give one entry, which carries the most common genes and DNA. The V and J calls reflect TCRdb's pipeline rather than the authors' work. For this sample there are around 800,000 distinct CDR3 sequences; about 47% appear just once. The ten largest clonotypes hold around 18% of the sample.

The germline V gene supplies CDR1 SGHTA and CDR2 FQGNSA. Compared with germline, V lacks 0 bases and J lacks 10 bases; bases without a gene match: 5. The CDR3 starts with the cysteine, ends with the phenylalanine, and has 16 residues. CDR3 DNA only is kept here, 48 bases in frame from base 1. The TCR was taken from a man aged 80 or over in good health. Recombination joined TRBV7-2 with TRBJ2-1; the junction holds 14 bases that match TRBD2. Sequenced sample: blood. The nucleotide sequence reads as follows: TGTGCCAGCAGCTTAGCGCGACTAGCGGGAGGGGGAGAGCAGTTCTTC. This translates into CASSLARLAGGGEQFF.